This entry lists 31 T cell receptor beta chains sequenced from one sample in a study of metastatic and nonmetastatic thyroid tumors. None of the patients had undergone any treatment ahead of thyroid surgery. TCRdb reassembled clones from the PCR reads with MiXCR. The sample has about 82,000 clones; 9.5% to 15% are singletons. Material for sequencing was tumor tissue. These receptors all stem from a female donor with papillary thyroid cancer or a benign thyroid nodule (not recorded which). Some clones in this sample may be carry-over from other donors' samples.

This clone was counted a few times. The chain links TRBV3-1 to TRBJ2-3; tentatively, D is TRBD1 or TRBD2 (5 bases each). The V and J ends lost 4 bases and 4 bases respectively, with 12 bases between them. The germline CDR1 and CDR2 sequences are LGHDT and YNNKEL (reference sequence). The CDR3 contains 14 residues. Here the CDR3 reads CASSRVGVSDTQYF. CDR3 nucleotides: TGTGCCAGCAGCCGCGTGGGGGTGTCAGATACGCAGTATTTT.

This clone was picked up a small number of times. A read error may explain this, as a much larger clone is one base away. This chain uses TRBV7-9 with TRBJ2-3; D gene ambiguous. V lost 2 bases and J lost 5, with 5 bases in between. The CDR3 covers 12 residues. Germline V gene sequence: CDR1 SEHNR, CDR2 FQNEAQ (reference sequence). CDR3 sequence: CASSLSEDTQYF. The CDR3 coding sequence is TGTGCCAGCAGCTTATCGGAAGATACGCAGTATTTT.

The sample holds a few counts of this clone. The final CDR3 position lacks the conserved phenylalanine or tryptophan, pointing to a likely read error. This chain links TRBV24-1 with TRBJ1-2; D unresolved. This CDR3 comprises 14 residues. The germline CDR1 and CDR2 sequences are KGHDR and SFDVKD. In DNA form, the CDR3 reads TGTGCTACCAGTGATTTGTCATGGAGCTATGGCTACACCATC. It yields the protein CATSDLSWSYGYTI.

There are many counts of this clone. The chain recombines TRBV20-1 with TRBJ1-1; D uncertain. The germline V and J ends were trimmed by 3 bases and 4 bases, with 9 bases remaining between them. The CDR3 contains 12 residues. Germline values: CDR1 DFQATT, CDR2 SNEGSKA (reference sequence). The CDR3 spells CSASPGGTEAFF. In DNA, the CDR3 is TGCAGTGCTAGTCCAGGCGGCACTGAAGCTTTCTTT.

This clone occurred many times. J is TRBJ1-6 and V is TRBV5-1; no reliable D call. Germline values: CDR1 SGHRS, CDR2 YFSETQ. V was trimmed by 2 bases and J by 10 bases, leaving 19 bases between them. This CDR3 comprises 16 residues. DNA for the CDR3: TGCGCCAGCAGCTTTTCGACGGCCCCTGGCGGGTCACCCCTCCACTTT. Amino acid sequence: CASSFSTAPGGSPLHF.

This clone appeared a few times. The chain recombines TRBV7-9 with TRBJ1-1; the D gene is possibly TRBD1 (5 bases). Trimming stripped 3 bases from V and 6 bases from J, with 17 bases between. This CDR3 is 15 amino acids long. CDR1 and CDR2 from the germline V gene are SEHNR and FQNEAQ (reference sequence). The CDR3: CASSFGGASWPEAFF. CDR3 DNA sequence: TGTGCCAGCAGCTTCGGAGGGGCGTCTTGGCCTGAAGCTTTCTTT. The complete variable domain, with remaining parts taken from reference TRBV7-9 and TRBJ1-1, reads DTGVSQNPRHKITKRGQNVTFRCDPISEHNRLYWYRQTLGQGPEFLTYFQNEAQLEKSRLLSDRFSAERPKGSFSTLEIQRTEQGDSAMYLCASSFGGASWPEAFFGQGTRLTVV.

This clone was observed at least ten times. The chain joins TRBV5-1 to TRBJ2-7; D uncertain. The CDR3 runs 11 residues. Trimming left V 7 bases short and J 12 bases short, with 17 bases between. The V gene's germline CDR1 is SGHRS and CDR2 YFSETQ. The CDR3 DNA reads TGCGCCAGCCGAACGCAGCAGCGATGGTACTTC. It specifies CASRTQQRWYF.

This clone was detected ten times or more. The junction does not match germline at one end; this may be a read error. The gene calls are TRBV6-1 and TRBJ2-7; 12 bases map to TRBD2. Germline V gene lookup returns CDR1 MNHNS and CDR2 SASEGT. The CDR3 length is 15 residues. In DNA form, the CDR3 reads TGTGCCAGCAGTGAAACTGGCCTAGCGGGAGGGTTCGGTTTCTTC. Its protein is CASSETGLAGGFGFF.

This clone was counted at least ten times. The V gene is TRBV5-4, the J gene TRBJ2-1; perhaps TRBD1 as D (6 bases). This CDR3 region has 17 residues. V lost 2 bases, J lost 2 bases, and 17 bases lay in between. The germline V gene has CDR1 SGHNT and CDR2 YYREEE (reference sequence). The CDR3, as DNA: TGTGCCAGCAGCTTACCAGACAGGTTGAAGCCCTACAATGAGCAGTTCTTC. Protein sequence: CASSLPDRLKPYNEQFF.

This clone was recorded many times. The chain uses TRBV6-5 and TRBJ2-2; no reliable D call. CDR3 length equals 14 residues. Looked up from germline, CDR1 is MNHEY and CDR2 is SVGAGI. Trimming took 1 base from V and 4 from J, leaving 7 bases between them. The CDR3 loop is CASSYLGITGELFF. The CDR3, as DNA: TGTGCCAGCAGTTACTTAGGCATCACCGGGGAGCTGTTTTTT.

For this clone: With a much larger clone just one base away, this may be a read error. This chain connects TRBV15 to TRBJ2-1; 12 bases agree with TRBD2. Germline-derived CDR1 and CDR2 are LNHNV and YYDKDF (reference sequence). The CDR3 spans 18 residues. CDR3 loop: CATSRDRPSGRAGYEQLF. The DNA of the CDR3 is TGTGCCACCAGCAGAGATCGGCCTAGCGGGAGGGCCGGTTATGAGCAGCTCTTC.

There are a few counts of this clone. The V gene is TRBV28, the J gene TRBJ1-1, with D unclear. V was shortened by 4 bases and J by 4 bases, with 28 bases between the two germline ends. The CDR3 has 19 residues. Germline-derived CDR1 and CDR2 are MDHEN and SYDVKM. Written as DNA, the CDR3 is TGTGCCAGCAGTTCCCTTTTGCGGGTTCGACTAGAAATAAGCACTGAAGCTTTCTTT. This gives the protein CASSSLLRVRLEISTEAFF.

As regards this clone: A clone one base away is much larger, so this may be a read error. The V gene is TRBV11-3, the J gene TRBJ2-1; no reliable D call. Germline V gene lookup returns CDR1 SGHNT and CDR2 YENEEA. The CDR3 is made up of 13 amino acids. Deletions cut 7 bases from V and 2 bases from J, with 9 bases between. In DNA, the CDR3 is TGTGCCAGCATCCTGGACGCCTACAATGAGCAGTTCTTC. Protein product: CASILDAYNEQFF. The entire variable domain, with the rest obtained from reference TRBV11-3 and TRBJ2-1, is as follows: EAGVVQSPRYKIIEKKQPVAFWCNPISGHNTLYWYLQNLGQGPELLIRYENEEAVDDSQLPKDRFSAERLKGVDSTLKIQPAELGDSAVYLCASILDAYNEQFFGPGTRLTVL.

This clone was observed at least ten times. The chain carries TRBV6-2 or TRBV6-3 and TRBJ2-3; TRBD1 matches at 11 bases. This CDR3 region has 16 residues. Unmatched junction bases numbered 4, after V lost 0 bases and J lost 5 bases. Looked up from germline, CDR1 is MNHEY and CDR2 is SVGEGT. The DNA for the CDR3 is TGTGCCAGCAGTTACTCGCCGGGACAGGGGGTAGATACGCAGTATTTT. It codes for CASSYSPGQGVDTQYF.

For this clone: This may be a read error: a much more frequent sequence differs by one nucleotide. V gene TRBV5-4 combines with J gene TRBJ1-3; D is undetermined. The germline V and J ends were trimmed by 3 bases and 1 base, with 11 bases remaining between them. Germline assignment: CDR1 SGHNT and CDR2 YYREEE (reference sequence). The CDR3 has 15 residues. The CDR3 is CASSWEGESGNTIYF. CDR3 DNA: TGTGCCAGCAGCTGGGAGGGTGAATCTGGAAACACCATATATTTT.

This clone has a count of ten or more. CDR3 nucleotide sequence: TGTGCCAGCTCGGATGGGACAGGTGAAAAACTGTTTTTT. Its protein is CASSDGTGEKLFF. This chain joins TRBV18 and TRBJ1-4; TRBD1 matches 8 bases. The CDR3 loop spans 13 amino acids. Germline CDR1 KGHSH, CDR2 LQKENI. V gave up 6 bases and J gave up 7 bases; unmatched junction bases: 4.

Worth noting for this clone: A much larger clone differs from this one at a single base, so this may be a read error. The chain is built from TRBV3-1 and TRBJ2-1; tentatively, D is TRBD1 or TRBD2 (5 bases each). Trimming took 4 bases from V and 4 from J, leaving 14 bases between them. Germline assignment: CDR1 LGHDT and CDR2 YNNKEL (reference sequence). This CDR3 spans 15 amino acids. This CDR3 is CASSRTRGYYNEQFF. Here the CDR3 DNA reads TGTGCCAGCAGCCGAACCCGGGGCTATTACAATGAGCAGTTCTTC.

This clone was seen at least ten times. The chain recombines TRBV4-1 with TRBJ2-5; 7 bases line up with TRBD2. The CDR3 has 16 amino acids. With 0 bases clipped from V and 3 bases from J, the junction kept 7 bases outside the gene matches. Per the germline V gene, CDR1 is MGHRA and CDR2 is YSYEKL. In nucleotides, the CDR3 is TGCGCCAGCAGCCAAGATTTTAGGCTAGCGGAAGAGACCCAGTACTTC. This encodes CASSQDFRLAEETQYF.

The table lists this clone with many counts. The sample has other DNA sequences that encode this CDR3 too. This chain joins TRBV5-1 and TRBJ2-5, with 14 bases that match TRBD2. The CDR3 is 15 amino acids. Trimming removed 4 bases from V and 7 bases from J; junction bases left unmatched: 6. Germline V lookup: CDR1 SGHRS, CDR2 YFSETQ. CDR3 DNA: TGCGCCAGCAGCCCAGGACTAGCGGGAGGATGGACCCAGTACTTC. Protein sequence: CASSPGLAGGWTQYF. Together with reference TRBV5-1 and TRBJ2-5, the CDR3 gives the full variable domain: KAGVTQTPRYLIKTRGQQVTLSCSPISGHRSVSWYQQTPGQGLQFLFEYFSETQRNKGNFPGRFSGRQFSNSRSEMNVSTLELGDSALYLCASSPGLAGGWTQYFGPGTRLLVL.

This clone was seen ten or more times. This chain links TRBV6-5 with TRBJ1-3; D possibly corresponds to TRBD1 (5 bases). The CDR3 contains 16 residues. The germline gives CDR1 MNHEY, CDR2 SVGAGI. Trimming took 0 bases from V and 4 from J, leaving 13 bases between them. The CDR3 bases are TGTGCCAGCAGTTACTCGGGGGGAATGGCGGGAAACACCATATATTTT. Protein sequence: CASSYSGGMAGNTIYF.

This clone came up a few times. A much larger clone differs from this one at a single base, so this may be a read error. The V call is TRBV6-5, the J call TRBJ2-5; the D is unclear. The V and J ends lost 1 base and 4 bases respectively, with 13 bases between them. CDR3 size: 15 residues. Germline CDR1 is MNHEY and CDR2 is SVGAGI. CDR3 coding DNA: TGTGCCAGCAGTTACTGCTCCCCGGCCCGAGAGACCCAGTACTTC. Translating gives CASSYCSPARETQYF.

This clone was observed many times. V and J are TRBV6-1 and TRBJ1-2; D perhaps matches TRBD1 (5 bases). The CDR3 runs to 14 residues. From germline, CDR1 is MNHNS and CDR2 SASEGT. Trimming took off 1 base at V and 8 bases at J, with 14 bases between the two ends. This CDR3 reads CASSEVTGSGGYTF. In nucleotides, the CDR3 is TGTGCCAGCAGTGAAGTTACAGGATCAGGGGGCTACACCTTC.

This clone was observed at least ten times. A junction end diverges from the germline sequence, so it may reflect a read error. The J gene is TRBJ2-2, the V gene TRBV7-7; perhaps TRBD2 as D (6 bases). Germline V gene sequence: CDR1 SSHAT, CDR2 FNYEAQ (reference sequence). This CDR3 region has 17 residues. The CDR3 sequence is CASTERSGFGGTGELFF. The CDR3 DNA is TGTGCTAGCACAGAAAGATCGGGATTCGGGGGCACCGGGGAGCTGTTTTTT.

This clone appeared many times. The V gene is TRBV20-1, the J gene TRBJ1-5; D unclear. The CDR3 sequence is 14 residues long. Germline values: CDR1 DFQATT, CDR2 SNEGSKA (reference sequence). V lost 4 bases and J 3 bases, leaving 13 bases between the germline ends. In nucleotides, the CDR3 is TGCAGTGCTATTAATTGGGCCTACAATCAGCCCCAGCATTTT. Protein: CSAINWAYNQPQHF.

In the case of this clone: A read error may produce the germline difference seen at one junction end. The CDR3 DNA follows: TGTGCCAGCAGCTTCGGAATTGGCGGGATCATAGCACCAGTCGAGAATGAGCAGCTCTTC. Translation: CASSFGIGGIIAPVENEQLF. The chain carries TRBV13 and TRBJ2-1; TRBD2 is a possible D gene (6 bases). Per the germline V gene, CDR1 is PRHDT and CDR2 is FYEKMQ (reference sequence). The CDR3 loop spans 20 amino acids.

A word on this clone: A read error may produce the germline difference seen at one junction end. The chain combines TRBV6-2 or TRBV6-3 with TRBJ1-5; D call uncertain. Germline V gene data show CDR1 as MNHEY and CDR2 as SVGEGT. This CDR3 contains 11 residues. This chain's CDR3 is CASSYPKGPHF. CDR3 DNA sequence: TGTGCCAGCAGTTACCCTAAAGGTCCGCACTTT.

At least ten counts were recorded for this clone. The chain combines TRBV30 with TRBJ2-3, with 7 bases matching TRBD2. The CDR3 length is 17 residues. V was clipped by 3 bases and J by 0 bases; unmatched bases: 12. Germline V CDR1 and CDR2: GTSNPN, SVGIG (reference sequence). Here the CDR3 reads CAWSLDHLGGSTDTQYF. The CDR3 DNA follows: TGTGCCTGGAGCCTCGACCACCTGGGGGGGAGCACAGATACGCAGTATTTT.

CDR3 nucleotide sequence: TGTGCCAGCAGTTTTGGTTCGGGGGCTGCTTCCGTAGAGCAGTACTTC. Its translation: CASSFGSGAASVEQYF. The gene calls are TRBV27 and TRBJ2-7; D may be TRBD1 or TRBD2 (6 bases each). With 3 bases removed from V and 7 bases from J, the gap between germline ends came to 22 bases. From germline, CDR1 is MNHEY and CDR2 SMNVEV (reference sequence). CDR3 size: 16 residues.

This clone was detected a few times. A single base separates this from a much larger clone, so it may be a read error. The CDR3 sequence: CATQGVREQFF. As DNA, the CDR3 is TGTGCCACCCAGGGGGTCCGGGAGCAGTTCTTC. This sequence joins TRBV27 and TRBJ2-1, with 7 bases identical to TRBD1. This CDR3 region has 11 residues. Trimming removed 10 bases from V and 10 bases from J; junction bases left unmatched: 7. Germline V gene lookup returns CDR1 MNHEY and CDR2 SMNVEV (reference sequence).

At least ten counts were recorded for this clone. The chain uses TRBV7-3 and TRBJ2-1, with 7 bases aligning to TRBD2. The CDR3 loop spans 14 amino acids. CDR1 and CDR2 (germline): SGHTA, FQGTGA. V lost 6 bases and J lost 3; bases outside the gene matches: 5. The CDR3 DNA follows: TGTGCCAGCAGTTTAGCGGGCAACTACAATGAGCAGTTCTTC. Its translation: CASSLAGNYNEQFF.

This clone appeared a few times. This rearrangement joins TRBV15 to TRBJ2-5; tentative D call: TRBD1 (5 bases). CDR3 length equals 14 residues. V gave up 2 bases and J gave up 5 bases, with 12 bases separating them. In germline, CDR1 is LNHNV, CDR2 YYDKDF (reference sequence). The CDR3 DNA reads TGTGCCACCAGCAGATATAGGGGTATTGAGACCCAGTACTTC. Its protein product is CATSRYRGIETQYF.